The T cell receptor (beta chain) described here comes from a study of T cells in Graves' hyperthyroidism and ophthalmopathy. General study results and limits: Blood shared most expanded thyroid clonotypes above 0.001.

Amplified TCR beta CDR3 regions derived from RNA transcripts. The study used the HTBI primer set for a first-round RT-PCR of the TCR CDR3. Using its own MiXCR run on the multiplex PCR reads, TCRdb lists one record per CDR3 protein. This sample carries more than 500,000 distinct CDR3 sequences, about 45% of them seen once, and the ten largest clones take under 20%. Note on this clonotype: Its antigen is undetermined.

Clinicians diagnosed patients from clinical symptoms, serum thyroxine and TRAb, thyroid ultrasound and orbital computed tomography. Per the germline V gene, CDR1 is SEHNR and CDR2 is FQNEAQ (reference sequence). This CDR3 spans 9 amino acids. The V end lost 1 base, the J end lost 13 bases, and 1 base lay between the germline ends. The TCR comes from an adult woman with Graves' disease, either hyperthyroidism or ophthalmopathy (not recorded which). The genes are TRBV7-9 and TRBJ1-4; D unresolved. Sequencing input: peripheral blood or thyroid tissue (not recorded which). In nucleotides, the CDR3 is TGTGCCAGCAGCTTAGTACTGTTTTTT. Translated: CASSLVLFF. The whole variable domain, remainder taken from reference TRBV7-9 and TRBJ1-4, is DTGVSQNPRHKITKRGQNVTFRCDPISEHNRLYWYRQTLGQGPEFLTYFQNEAQLEKSRLLSDRFSAERPKGSFSTLEIQRTEQGDSAMYLCASSLVLFFGSGTQLSVL.